The 18 T cell receptor beta chains below come from one sample, sequenced in a study of T cells in Graves' hyperthyroidism and ophthalmopathy. Amplified regions were TCR beta CDR3 sequences from RNA transcripts. During a first-round RT-PCR of the TCR CDR3, the HTBI primer set was used. TCRdb redid the calling of the multiplex PCR reads with MiXCR, one entry per CDR3 protein. The sample has approximately 620,000 distinct CDR3 sequences, approximately 15% seen once. Sequenced sample: blood. Source of these receptors: a woman aged 25 to 45 with Graves' hyperthyroidism that later progressed to Graves' ophthalmopathy.

Turning to this clonotype: Possible read error: a much larger clone is one base away. The chain carries TRBV12-3 or TRBV12-4 and TRBJ2-1; TRBD2 aligns across 11 bases. The CDR3 runs to 15 residues. CDR3 nucleotide sequence: TGTGCCGGCAGCCCGGGACTAGCGGAGAACAATGAGCAGTTCTTC. Its translation is CAGSPGLAENNEQFF.

This clonotype was counted many times. The rearrangement joins TRBV5-1 to TRBJ1-1; D is unclear. The germline gives CDR1 SGHRS, CDR2 YFSETQ. V lost 0 bases, J lost 0 bases, and 15 bases lay in between. The CDR3 consists of 17 residues. The CDR3 loop is CASSLGEQPTLNTEAFF. Here the CDR3 DNA reads TGCGCCAGCAGCTTGGGGGAACAGCCCACCCTGAACACTGAAGCTTTCTTT.

The rearrangement uses TRBV7-2 and TRBJ2-5, with 7 bases lining up with TRBD1. Germline V gives CDR1 SGHTA, CDR2 FQGNSA. Trimming at V came to 2 bases and at J to 1 base, leaving 4 bases not matched to a gene. The CDR3 runs to 15 residues. CDR3: CASSLPGQIQETQYF. The CDR3 DNA is TGTGCCAGCAGCTTACCGGGACAGATCCAAGAGACCCAGTACTTC.

This clonotype was seen at least ten times. The V call is TRBV20-1, the J call TRBJ2-2; D is undetermined. The CDR3 extends over 14 amino acids. V was clipped by 3 bases and J by 7 bases, with 15 bases between them. Germline CDR1 reads DFQATT; CDR2 reads SNEGSKA (reference sequence). CDR3 bases: TGCAGTGCTAGTTTACTCGCCCTGGGCGGGGAGCTGTTTTTT. This gives the protein CSASLLALGGELFF.

The rearrangement links TRBV13 to TRBJ2-7; the match to TRBD2 covers 7 bases. The CDR3 loop spans 14 amino acids. Germline V gene sequence: CDR1 PRHDT, CDR2 FYEKMQ (reference sequence). The junction had 10 bases not matched to a gene; V was cut back by 5 bases and J by 6 bases. DNA of the CDR3: TGTGCCAGCAGCCGAGGGACTATAACCACCGAGCAGTACTTC. This codes for CASSRGTITTEQYF. The full variable domain, its missing parts supplied by reference TRBV13 and TRBJ2-7, is AAGVIQSPRHLIKEKRETATLKCYPIPRHDTVYWYQQGPGQDPQFLISFYEKMQSDKGSIPDRFSAQQFSDYHSELNMSSLELGDSALYFCASSRGTITTEQYFGPGTRLTVT.

This clonotype was detected a few times. The chain couples TRBV5-1 to TRBJ1-1; 7 nucleotides align to TRBD1. The CDR3 is 15 residues long. CDR1 SGHRS and CDR2 YFSETQ come from the germline V gene. V lost 4 bases to trimming and J lost 5 bases; unmatched junction nucleotides: 11. CDR3 protein: CASSGLQGSGTEAFF. CDR3 coding DNA: TGCGCCAGCAGCGGCTTACAGGGGTCTGGGACTGAAGCTTTCTTT.

This clonotype was seen at least ten times. The V and J genes are TRBV11-1 and TRBJ2-1; D not certain. The CDR3 length is 12 residues. CDR1 is SGHAT, CDR2 FQDESV, per germline (reference sequence). The germline V and J ends were trimmed by 5 bases and 6 bases, with 8 bases remaining between them. CDR3 sequence: CASSREGNEQFF. In nucleotides, the CDR3 is TGTGCCAGCAGCCGTGAAGGCAATGAGCAGTTCTTC.

This clonotype was found many times. The rearrangement uses TRBV30 and TRBJ1-6; no clear D. The CDR3 length is 13 residues. The V gene lost 3 bases and the J gene lost 8 bases, with 11 bases spanning the gap. The germline gives CDR1 GTSNPN, CDR2 SVGIG (reference sequence). This CDR3 is CAWRKRDHSPLHF. The CDR3 DNA reads as TGTGCCTGGAGGAAAAGGGATCATTCACCCCTCCACTTT.

This clonotype was counted at least ten times. V gene TRBV20-1 combines with J gene TRBJ2-5; no clear D. Germline lookup yields CDR1 DFQATT and CDR2 SNEGSKA (reference sequence). The CDR3 has 10 amino acids. Trimming took off 6 bases at V and 4 bases at J, with 6 bases between the two ends. CDR3 residues: CSAPLETQYF. In DNA form, the CDR3 reads TGCAGTGCCCCCTTAGAGACCCAGTACTTC.

This rearrangement joins TRBV6-9 to TRBJ2-7, with TRBD1 identical over 8 bases. This CDR3 contains 15 residues. The germline gives CDR1 MNHGY, CDR2 SVAAGI. V trimming: 4 bases; J trimming: 2 bases; junction bases outside the gene matches: 7. The CDR3 nucleotides read TGTGCCAGCAGTTCAGACAGGGGACTCCCCTACGAGCAGTACTTC. Translation: CASSSDRGLPYEQYF.

This clonotype was counted at least ten times. This rearrangement joins TRBV7-2 to TRBJ1-2; D is uncertain. The CDR3 sequence is 12 residues long. V was shortened by 1 base and J by 7 bases, with 7 bases between the two germline ends. Germline CDR1 is SGHTA and CDR2 is FQGNSA. DNA of the CDR3: TGTGCCAGCAGCTTAGAAGCAATTGGCTACACCTTC. Its translation is CASSLEAIGYTF.

This clonotype has ten or more counts. The V gene is TRBV6-1, the J gene TRBJ1-2; no clear D. Germline-derived CDR1 and CDR2 are MNHNS and SASEGT. The CDR3 consists of 15 residues. V shed 2 bases and J shed 3 bases, with 13 bases lying between them. The CDR3 region has the DNA TGTGCCAGCAGTGAAACCACAAAACGGCACTATGGCTACACCTTC. Translated: CASSETTKRHYGYTF.

This clonotype came up many times. CDR3 region: CASSLDSSGVYNEQFF. CDR3 nucleotides: TGTGCCAGCAGCTTAGACTCTAGCGGAGTGTACAATGAGCAGTTCTTC. V usage is TRBV7-2 and J usage is TRBJ2-1, with TRBD2 matching 7 bases. In germline, CDR1 is SGHTA, CDR2 FQGNSA. The CDR3 runs to 16 residues. The V segment lost 1 base and the J segment 4 bases; nucleotides outside the gene matches: 7. Together with reference TRBV7-2 and TRBJ2-1, the CDR3 gives the full variable domain: GAGVSQSPSNKVTEKGKDVELRCDPISGHTALYWYRQSLGQGLEFLIYFQGNSAPDKSGLPSDRFSAERTGGSVSTLTIQRTQQEDSAVYLCASSLDSSGVYNEQFFGPGTRLTVL.

The chain employs TRBV2 and TRBJ2-1; the match to TRBD2 covers 14 bases. The CDR3 consists of 21 residues. J lost 2 bases, V lost 6 bases, and 18 bases had no gene match. The germline CDR1 and CDR2 sequences are SNHLY and FYNNEI. The CDR3 spells CASRFSRGGLAGEGAYNEQFF. CDR3 coding DNA: TGTGCCAGCAGGTTCTCCCGGGGGGGACTAGCGGGAGAAGGGGCCTACAATGAGCAGTTCTTC. Using reference TRBV2 and TRBJ2-1 for the parts outside the CDR3, the full variable domain is EPEVTQTPSHQVTQMGQEVILRCVPISNHLYFYWYRQILGQKVEFLVSFYNNEISEKSEIFDDQFSVERPDGSNFTLKIRSTKLEDSAMYFCASRFSRGGLAGEGAYNEQFFGPGTRLTVL.

In this sample, this clonotype turned up a few times. This rearrangement joins TRBV20-1 to TRBJ1-5, with D hard to call. V gave up 7 bases and J gave up 3 bases, with 19 bases separating them. The germline gives CDR1 DFQATT, CDR2 SNEGSKA (reference sequence). This CDR3 comprises 15 residues. DNA for the CDR3: TGCAGTGTCCCCCCCGGGCAGAACTTCAATCAGCCCCAGCATTTT. This sequence encodes CSVPPGQNFNQPQHF.

This clonotype was observed at least ten times. The chain has TRBV10-3 and TRBJ1-2; no definite D call. Germline V gene sequence: CDR1 ENHRY, CDR2 SYGVKD. The V end was cut by 3 bases, the J end by 7 bases, with 15 bases between. The CDR3 loop spans 14 amino acids. CDR3 protein: CAISERQSNVGYTF. As DNA, the CDR3 is TGTGCCATCAGTGAAAGGCAGTCGAACGTTGGCTACACCTTC.

V gene TRBV30 combines with J gene TRBJ2-5, with 9 bases aligning to TRBD1. Germline CDR1 GTSNPN, CDR2 SVGIG (reference sequence). The CDR3 runs 13 residues. J gave up 4 bases and V 3 bases, and 3 bases lay outside the gene matches. The CDR3 bases are TGTGCCTGGAGACAGGGGGCTGGAGAGACCCAGTACTTC. Translated: CAWRQGAGETQYF.

This clonotype was detected ten times or more. The V call is TRBV28, the J call TRBJ1-1; D gene uncertain. The CDR3 contains 15 residues. Per germline, CDR1 MDHEN and CDR2 SYDVKM. Trimming took off 4 bases at V and 4 bases at J, with 16 bases between the two ends. In nucleotides, the CDR3 is TGTGCCAGCAGTTACCGAGGAGGAGGATTCACTGAAGCTTTCTTT. Amino acid sequence: CASSYRGGGFTEAFF.